The entry below describes one T cell receptor (beta chain). Its antigen is not yet known. No base qualities exist here, and no much larger clone lies one base off it. Another Seattle source contributed samples from volunteer blood donors who had recovered from COVID-19. Whole blood was collected in K2EDTA tubes by collaborating institutions according to the institutions' own protocols. For TCRbeta analysis, collaborators shipped samples in one of three forms: frozen whole blood, isolated PBMCs, or DNA extracted from either of those sample types. TCRbeta CDR3 regions were amplified from genomic DNA using the immunoSEQ Assay, a bias-controlled multiplex PCR. On the authors' methods: The number of nucleated cells in each sample was estimated from the amplification of reference gene primers within the assay. To quantify the absolute abundance of each unique TCRbeta CDR3 rearrangement, sequence reads were collapsed and filtered. For each sample, productive Simpson clonality was calculated by taking the square root of Simpson's diversity index across productive rearrangements. Held by TCRdb, this immuneACCESS table contains in-frame sequences only and omits some clones. Under half of the omission traces to an unresolved V gene where checked; the cause of the rest is unknown. Clone size and the V and J calls come from that table; the DNA yielded D and trimming. The sample table shows roughly 150,000 clones, and 88% are seen once. The ten largest clones add up to roughly 1.9% of the sample.

The CDR3 measures 15 amino acids from cysteine to phenylalanine. Only CDR3 DNA remains: 45 bases, in frame from the first base. The trim is 2 bases for V and 0 bases for J, with a gap of 10 bases between the germline ends. CDR1 is given as MNHEY and CDR2 as SVGAGI, both from the germline V gene. These data come from a study of blood T cell repertoires in COVID-19 (dated by TCRdb to 2020 to 2022). Describing the broader study: Samples covering the acute and convalescent phases of COVID-19 were provided by collaborators in the United States, Italy and Spain. Where available, HLA class I and class II types were obtained from metadata supplied by the sample provider rather than from assay-based typing. The repertoires were made available in a free public database intended to serve as a resource for research on the immune response to SARS-CoV-2. The samples were drawn from the first 160 participants of the ongoing ImmuneRACE study and from more than 1,000 subjects provided by 6 global collaborators. Subjects who had been exposed to COVID-19, were actively infected with it, or had recovered from it provided the deeply sampled blood TCRbeta repertoires that made up the dataset. Sample metadata almost always included a de-identified subject ID, COVID-19 status, age in years and sex. The material from the prospective study consisted of cDNA or gDNA derived from T cells, B-cell-depleted T cells, or PBMCs. On the study overall, not on this receptor specifically: The quantity of clinical and demographic metadata differed by source and by participant and was supplied without curation.

The sequence is built from TRBV6-5 and TRBJ1-1; tentative D gene TRBD1, with 5 bases matching. The source is a man aged 45 to 65 who had recovered from COVID-19. Material for sequencing was peripheral blood. CDR3 protein: CASSYQGEVNTEAFF. The sequenced DNA is TGTGCCAGCAGTTACCAAGGGGAGGTGAACACTGAAGCTTTCTTT.